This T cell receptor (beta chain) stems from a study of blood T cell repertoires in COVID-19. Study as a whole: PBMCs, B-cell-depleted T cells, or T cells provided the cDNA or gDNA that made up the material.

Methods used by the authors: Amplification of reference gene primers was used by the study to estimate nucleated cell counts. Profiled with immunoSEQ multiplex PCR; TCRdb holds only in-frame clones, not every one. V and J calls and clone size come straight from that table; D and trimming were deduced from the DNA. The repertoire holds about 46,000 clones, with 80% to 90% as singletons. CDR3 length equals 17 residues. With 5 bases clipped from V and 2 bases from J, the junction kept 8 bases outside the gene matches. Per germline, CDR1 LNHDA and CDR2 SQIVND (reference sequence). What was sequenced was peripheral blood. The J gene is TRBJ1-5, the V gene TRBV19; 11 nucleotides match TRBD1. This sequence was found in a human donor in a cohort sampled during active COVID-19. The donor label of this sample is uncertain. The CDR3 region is CASSQDRGRSGNQPQHF. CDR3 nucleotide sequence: TGTGCCAGTAGTCAGGACAGGGGGCGATCTGGCAATCAGCCCCAGCATTTT.